This T cell receptor beta chain was sequenced during a study of cytomegalovirus exposure and HLA in healthy donors. A multiplex PCR was run with 60 Vbeta primers and 13 Jbeta primers. This table comes from immunoSEQ multiplex PCR, and its TCRdb copy is limited to in-frame clones, with some not included. Of some 130,000 clones in the sample, roughly 88% are singletons; the top ten hold less than 3.5%. The CDR3 is 16 residues long. Germline lookup yields CDR1 SGDLS and CDR2 YYNGEE. J lost 6 bases, V lost 0 bases, and 8 bases had no gene match. The sequence was collected from a man between 50 and 59 years old in good health and CMV-seronegative. The chain recombines TRBV9 with TRBJ2-1; TRBD2 aligns across 8 bases. The sequencing sample was made of PBMCs. CDR3 residues: CASSVDPSGPLNEQFF. The CDR3 DNA reads as TGTGCCAGCAGCGTAGATCCTAGCGGGCCCCTCAATGAGCAGTTCTTC.